A selection of T cell receptor beta chains follows, all from one sample in a study of human versus mouse CDR3 diversity and MHC coevolution. Clones were read by immunoSEQ multiplex PCR, and TCRdb kept only the in-frame ones, dropping some. The profile shows around 77,000 clones, around 90% of them singletons. The sequencing input was naive CD4+ T cells from blood. These TCRs come from a person aged 30-69 years in good health. CDR3s include the opening cysteine and the closing phenylalanine or tryptophan. D genes are given only for firm matches.

V	D	J	CDR3
TRBV5-1	TRBD2	TRBJ2-2	CASSSGLPNTGELFF
TRBV7-9	TRBD1	TRBJ1-3	CASSLGGTGGLSGNTIYF
TRBV5-1	-	TRBJ1-2	CASSLVAFGAYYGYTF
TRBV7-2	TRBD1	TRBJ2-1	CASSSRLGQRSDEQFF
TRBV5-4	TRBD1	TRBJ1-2	CASSFTTGTGPYGYTF
TRBV6-1	TRBD1	TRBJ1-2	CASRDYRGGHYGYTF
TRBV7-9	-	TRBJ1-1	CASSPGQSVNTEAFF
TRBV27	-	TRBJ1-2	CASSLSLGGGYTF
TRBV10-3	TRBD1	TRBJ1-1	CAIDQGQGATEAFF
TRBV6-1	TRBD1	TRBJ1-1	CASRRDRGLYTEAFF
TRBV29-1	TRBD2	TRBJ2-7	CSVEVLGLAAYEQYF
TRBV4-1	-	TRBJ2-1	CASSLRTYNEQFF
TRBV19	-	TRBJ2-2	CASSMGQVAGELFF
TRBV7-6	-	TRBJ1-6	CASSPIGGERSPLHF